One and the same sample provided the 5 T cell receptor beta chains below, sequenced in a study of cytomegalovirus exposure and HLA in healthy donors. Both 60 Vbeta primers and 13 Jbeta primers went into the PCR. Data came from immunoSEQ multiplex PCR; TCRdb stores just in-frame clones and leaves some out. The sample includes about 140,000 clones, 70% to 75% seen only once; the top ten take 14%. The specimen was PBMCs. Receptors originate from a human donor in good health.

In DNA, the CDR3 is TGTGCCAGCAGTTCCGGACGGGACAGGGGGAGGAATGAGCAGTTCTTC. Its translation is CASSSGRDRGRNEQFF. J is TRBJ2-1 and V is TRBV5-4; 11 bases map to TRBD1. The CDR3 length is 16 residues. V shed 5 bases, J shed 7 bases, and the junction held 11 bases outside the gene matches. Germline V lookup: CDR1 SGHNT, CDR2 YYREEE (reference sequence).

The chain carries TRBV4-1 and TRBJ2-1; possibly TRBD1 for D (6 bases). Germline CDR1 MGHRA, CDR2 YSYEKL. The length of the CDR3 is 16 residues. Trimming left V 4 bases short and J 0 bases short, with 13 bases between. The CDR3 loop is CASSLRQVSSYNEQFF. For the CDR3, the DNA is TGCGCCAGCAGCCTCCGACAGGTTAGCTCCTACAATGAGCAGTTCTTC.

The J gene is TRBJ2-5, the V gene TRBV4-1; weak D call: TRBD2 (7 bases). With the DNA end fitting TRBJ2-7 better, the J assignment may be wrong. CDR1 and CDR2 (germline): MGHRA, YSYEKL. The CDR3 is 15 residues long. CDR3: CASSQDRWEGDEQYF. CDR3 DNA sequence: TGCGCCAGCAGCCAAGATCGTTGGGAGGGGGACGAGCAGTACTTC.

The sample holds a few counts of this clone. The sample contains more than one DNA sequence encoding this CDR3. As DNA, the CDR3 is TGTGCCATCGGGACAGGGGACAGCAATCAGCCCCAGCATTTT. Its translation is CAIGTGDSNQPQHF. V is TRBV10-3 and J is TRBJ1-5; 10 bases line up with TRBD1. Germline V gene data show CDR1 as ENHRY and CDR2 as SYGVKD. This CDR3 region has 14 residues. J lost 1 base, V lost 8 bases, and 2 bases had no gene match.

Remarks on this clone: The germline gene is not matched at one end of the junction; a read error may be the cause. The rearrangement joins TRBV7-7 to TRBJ2-5; D perhaps matches TRBD2 (5 bases). Looked up from germline, CDR1 is SSHAT and CDR2 is FNYEAQ (reference sequence). This CDR3 has 14 residues. CDR3 sequence: CASSLLSGQETQYF. In DNA, the CDR3 is TGTGCTAGCAGCTTATTATCGGGGCAAGAGACCCAGTACTTC.